This record concerns one T cell receptor (beta chain) sequence. Its antigen is as yet unknown. The data belong to a study of T cell repertoires in cytomegalovirus infection. Study as a whole: CMV infection together with matching HLA type was indicated by public TCR beta signatures. Study conclusions and caveats: CMV carriers having the relevant HLA were flagged by cumulative public TCR beta family frequency.

TCRdb re-called the reads with MiXCR, one entry per CDR3 protein. The sample has 150,000 to 200,000 distinct CDR3 sequences, over 25% seen once. The CDR3 loop spans 15 amino acids. Germline CDR1 reads MNHEY; CDR2 reads SVGEGT. With 5 bases clipped from V and 7 bases from J, the junction kept 6 bases outside the gene matches. The material sequenced was PBMCs. V and J are TRBV6-2 or TRBV6-3 and TRBJ1-4; 11 nucleotides agree with TRBD1. This TCR was recovered from a human donor in good health (CMV status not recorded). Some clones in this sample may be carry-over from other donors' samples. CDR3 coding DNA: TGTGCCAGCAGTAATCGGGACAGGGGGGCTGAAAAACTGTTTTTT. Residues: CASSNRDRGAEKLFF.